These 30 T cell receptor beta chains were sequenced from one sample in a study of shared clonotypes between healthy human individuals. Sequenced by immunoSEQ multiplex PCR; TCRdb stores in-frame clones only, minus some. Of 1,400,000 or so clones listed, 98% were seen once; the top ten hold approximately 0.38%. The specimen was naive CD4+ T cells sorted from blood. Subset reported: CD45RA+ positively selected. The receptors come from a man younger than 40 in good health.

V is TRBV5-1 and J is TRBJ2-3; D not resolved. From germline, CDR1 is SGHRS and CDR2 YFSETQ. CDR3 length: 15 residues. The V and J ends lost 0 bases and 2 bases respectively, with 10 bases between them. The CDR3 loop reads CASSLAPHSTDTQYF. CDR3 nucleotides: TGCGCCAGCAGCTTGGCTCCCCACTCCACAGATACGCAGTATTTT.

The CDR3: CAISAWRSSYEQYF. The CDR3 DNA sequence: TGTGCCATCAGTGCGTGGAGGAGCTCCTACGAGCAGTACTTC. The gene calls are TRBV10-3 and TRBJ2-7, with a possible D match to TRBD2 (5 bases). The length of the CDR3 is 14 residues. V lost 4 bases and J lost 0, with 10 bases in between. The germline gives CDR1 ENHRY, CDR2 SYGVKD.

The V call is TRBV10-3, the J call TRBJ2-7; possibly TRBD1 for D (5 bases). In germline, CDR1 is ENHRY, CDR2 SYGVKD. The CDR3 contains 14 residues. V lost 7 bases and J lost 3, with 16 bases in between. The CDR3 DNA reads as TGTGCCATCAATGAACGCCAGGGAAACTACGAGCAGTACTTC. It codes for CAINERQGNYEQYF.

This clone was observed a single time. This chain connects TRBV7-6 to TRBJ1-5; D is unresolved. This CDR3 contains 13 residues. V lost 5 bases to trimming and J lost 7 bases, with 12 bases between them. Germline V CDR1 and CDR2: SGHVS, FNYEAQ. The CDR3 loop reads CASSTSPAQPQHF. As DNA, the CDR3 is TGTGCCAGCAGCACTAGTCCAGCCCAGCCCCAGCATTTT.

The V and J genes are TRBV10-1 and TRBJ2-1; 14 bases fit TRBD2. With V trimmed by 5 bases and J by 0 bases, 6 bases remained unmatched. Germline assignment: CDR1 WNHNN and CDR2 SYGVQD (reference sequence). This CDR3 is 18 amino acids long. CDR3 residues: CASSLGLAGGNSYNEQFF. CDR3 bases: TGCGCCAGCAGTTTAGGACTAGCGGGAGGTAACTCCTACAATGAGCAGTTCTTC.

V and J are TRBV28 and TRBJ1-2; possibly TRBD1 for D (5 bases). Germline V CDR1 and CDR2: MDHEN, SYDVKM. Trimming removed 5 bases at V and 8 bases at J, with 12 bases between. The CDR3 loop spans 12 amino acids. The CDR3 region has the DNA TGTGCCAGCAGTCCAGGGTATGGGGGCTACACCTTC. Residues: CASSPGYGGYTF.

This chain connects TRBV7-9 to TRBJ2-5; D remains ambiguous. Germline assignment: CDR1 SEHNR and CDR2 FQNEAQ (reference sequence). The CDR3 consists of 15 residues. V lost 5 bases and J lost 5, with 18 bases in between. The chain's CDR3 is CASSPGLPSGETQYF. In nucleotides, the CDR3 is TGTGCCAGCAGCCCGGGCCTCCCGAGTGGGGAGACCCAGTACTTC.

Concerning this clone itself: An end of the junction does not agree with germline; a read error may underlie this. The CDR3 sequence is CASSARQGQETQYF. As DNA, the CDR3 is TGTGCTAGCAGCGCCCGACAGGGGCAAGAGACCCAGTACTTC. The chain joins TRBV7-7 to TRBJ2-5; 8 bases align to TRBD1. Per germline, CDR1 SSHAT and CDR2 FNYEAQ (reference sequence). The CDR3 length is 14 residues.

The genes are TRBV9 and TRBJ2-3; no definite D call. The V gene's germline CDR1 is SGDLS and CDR2 YYNGEE. The ends were cut back, 1 base at V and 1 base at J, with 7 bases in the middle. This CDR3 spans 14 amino acids. The DNA for the CDR3 is TGTGCCAGCAGCGTACAGGACCGCACAGATACGCAGTATTTT. It is translated as CASSVQDRTDTQYF.

The chain joins TRBV11-2 to TRBJ2-4, with D tentatively TRBD2 (6 bases). V gave up 5 bases and J gave up 0 bases, with 11 bases separating them. The germline CDR1 and CDR2 sequences are SGHAT and FQNNGV. There are 15 residues in the CDR3. CDR3 in DNA: TGTGCCAGCAGCCCGACTAGTCTAGCCAAAAACATTCAGTACTTC. This sequence encodes CASSPTSLAKNIQYF.

The chain has TRBV7-9 and TRBJ1-1; D gene uncertain. The ends were cut back, 5 bases at V and 3 bases at J, with 10 bases in the middle. The CDR3 contains 13 residues. Germline loops: CDR1 SEHNR, CDR2 FQNEAQ (reference sequence). In DNA, the CDR3 is TGTGCCAGCAGCCGAGCCTGGGACACTGAAGCTTTCTTT. Protein product: CASSRAWDTEAFF. The whole variable domain, filled in from reference TRBV7-9 and TRBJ1-1, reads DTGVSQNPRHKITKRGQNVTFRCDPISEHNRLYWYRQTLGQGPEFLTYFQNEAQLEKSRLLSDRFSAERPKGSFSTLEIQRTEQGDSAMYLCASSRAWDTEAFFGQGTRLTVV.

The chain is built from TRBV6-4 and TRBJ2-3; D gene ambiguous. The CDR3 runs 13 residues. V was trimmed by 5 bases and J by 5 bases, leaving 11 bases between them. Germline V gene data show CDR1 as MRHNA and CDR2 as SNTAGT. The CDR3 region has the DNA TGTGCCAGCAGTTTTGAAATGGGAGATACGCAGTATTTT. This sequence encodes CASSFEMGDTQYF.

This clone occurred a few times. This sequence joins TRBV2 and TRBJ1-2; D is ambiguous. Germline CDR1 is SNHLY and CDR2 is FYNNEI. Trimming stripped 1 base from V and 6 bases from J, with 6 bases between. The CDR3 is made up of 12 amino acids. CDR3 in amino acids: CASSEGGDGYTF. Here the CDR3 DNA reads TGTGCCAGCAGTGAAGGCGGGGATGGCTACACCTTC.

The chain carries TRBV7-9 and TRBJ2-1; 7 bases line up with TRBD2. V was clipped by 1 base and J by 8 bases; unmatched bases: 8. The CDR3 spans 15 residues. Looked up from germline, CDR1 is SEHNR and CDR2 is FQNEAQ (reference sequence). CDR3 bases: TGTGCCAGCAGCTTAGGCCAGACTAGCTGGGATGAGCAGTTCTTC. Translated: CASSLGQTSWDEQFF.

This clone showed up just once. The chain couples TRBV27 to TRBJ1-5, with TRBD1 identical over 7 bases. The V gene end was trimmed by 6 bases and the J gene end by 4 bases; junction bases not matched to a gene: 12. Germline loops: CDR1 MNHEY, CDR2 SMNVEV (reference sequence). The CDR3 runs to 16 residues. The CDR3 loop reads CASRPYRQGQNQPQHF. The CDR3 coding sequence is TGTGCCAGCAGACCTTACCGACAGGGCCAAAATCAGCCCCAGCATTTT.

The genes are TRBV5-1 and TRBJ2-3, with TRBD2 identical over 9 bases. The V gene end was trimmed by 6 bases and the J gene end by 6 bases; junction bases not matched to a gene: 8. Germline V CDR1 and CDR2: SGHRS, YFSETQ. The CDR3 contains 14 residues. The CDR3: CASNTGLAYDTQYF. The CDR3 DNA reads TGCGCCAGCAACACGGGACTAGCTTACGATACGCAGTATTTT.

The chain has TRBV28 and TRBJ1-4, with D possibly matching TRBD1 (5 bases). V shed 6 bases and J shed 8 bases, with 13 bases lying between them. CDR3 size: 13 residues. Germline CDR1 reads MDHEN; CDR2 reads SYDVKM. CDR3 amino acids: CASRAGGQEKLFF. Here the CDR3 DNA reads TGTGCCAGCAGGGCGGGGGGTCAGGAAAAACTGTTTTTT.

J is TRBJ2-3 and V is TRBV4-3, with 7 bases lining up with TRBD1. Germline V gene data show CDR1 as LGHNA and CDR2 as YSLEER. This CDR3 comprises 16 residues. The J segment lost 6 bases and the V segment lost 4 bases, leaving 13 bases of the junction unmatched. The CDR3 is CASSPSDRTWGDTQYF. CDR3 nucleotides: TGCGCCAGCAGCCCCTCGGACAGGACTTGGGGGGATACGCAGTATTTT.

The chain combines TRBV7-2 with TRBJ2-7; D unclear. Trimming left V 1 base short and J 9 bases short, with 7 bases between. Germline CDR1 reads SGHTA; CDR2 reads FQGNSA. This CDR3 spans 11 amino acids. CDR3 nucleotides: TGTGCCAGCAGCTTAGTTGGTGTGCAGTACTTC. This encodes CASSLVGVQYF.

This clone was seen just once. This rearrangement joins TRBV28 to TRBJ2-3; 7 bases match TRBD2. Germline V lookup: CDR1 MDHEN, CDR2 SYDVKM. The V gene end was trimmed by 3 bases and the J gene end by 0 bases; junction bases not matched to a gene: 3. The CDR3 extends over 15 amino acids. The CDR3 nucleotides read TGTGCCAGCAGTTTCTTAGCGGGTAGCACAGATACGCAGTATTTT. It yields the protein CASSFLAGSTDTQYF.

This clone was seen a single time. V gene TRBV10-2 combines with J gene TRBJ2-7; a possible D gene is TRBD1 (5 bases). This CDR3 has 12 residues. V was cut by 5 bases and J by 1 base, with 6 bases left in between. The germline CDR1 and CDR2 sequences are WSHSY and SAAADI. CDR3 nucleotides: TGCGCCAGCAGTCAGGGATCCTACGAGCAGTACTTC. Encoded protein: CASSQGSYEQYF.

This clone is a singleton in its sample. The V and J genes are TRBV4-3 and TRBJ2-7; no clear D gene. The CDR3 has 13 residues. Looked up from germline, CDR1 is LGHNA and CDR2 is YSLEER. The ends were cut back, 1 base at V and 4 bases at J, with 8 bases in the middle. The CDR3 loop is CASSQAVRYEQYF. In DNA form, the CDR3 reads TGCGCCAGCAGCCAAGCGGTACGGTACGAGCAGTACTTC.

With regard to this clone: Other DNA variants within this sample encode the same CDR3. The CDR3 DNA is TGTGCCAGCTCGCCAGGGATTTCCTACGAGCAGTACTTC. Amino acid sequence: CASSPGISYEQYF. The chain has TRBV18 and TRBJ2-7; D is perhaps TRBD1 (5 bases). V lost 6 bases to trimming and J lost 1 base, with 10 bases between them. From germline, CDR1 is KGHSH and CDR2 LQKENI. The CDR3 contains 13 residues.

This chain uses TRBV28 with TRBJ2-1; no clear D gene. Germline CDR1 and CDR2: MDHEN and SYDVKM. Trimming cost V 8 bases and J 10 bases, with 9 bases left between them. The CDR3 spans 10 residues. The CDR3 DNA reads TGTGCCAGCGGCAGGATAGAGCAGTTCTTC. It translates to CASGRIEQFF.

This clone was observed once. V gene TRBV7-8 combines with J gene TRBJ2-3; tentative D call: TRBD1 (6 bases). Germline-derived CDR1 and CDR2 are SGHVS and FQNEAQ. Trimming took 5 bases from V and 2 from J, leaving 11 bases between them. The length of the CDR3 is 14 residues. CDR3 DNA sequence: TGTGCCAGCAGCCACGACAGGAACACAGATACGCAGTATTTT. It is translated as CASSHDRNTDTQYF.

This chain links TRBV9 with TRBJ1-2; 7 bases match TRBD1. CDR1 is SGDLS, CDR2 YYNGEE, per germline. The CDR3 contains 15 residues. The junction had 12 bases not matched to a gene; V was cut back by 2 bases and J by 8 bases. CDR3 nucleotides: TGTGCCAGCAGCGTTTTCAGGGACAGCGATTTCGGCTACACCTTC. It codes for CASSVFRDSDFGYTF.

The chain recombines TRBV6-6 with TRBJ1-3, with D possibly being TRBD1 (6 bases). The germline V gene has CDR1 MNHNY and CDR2 SVGAGI (reference sequence). CDR3 size: 16 residues. Trimming cost V 4 bases and J 5 bases, with 18 bases left between them. CDR3 loop: CASSSLQGRSRNTIYF. CDR3 bases: TGTGCCAGCAGTTCGCTACAGGGAAGAAGTCGAAACACCATATATTTT.

V gene TRBV9 combines with J gene TRBJ2-2; the D gene could be TRBD1 or TRBD2 (7 bases each). Trimming took 3 bases from V and 1 from J, leaving 16 bases between them. The CDR3 contains 17 residues. Germline assignment: CDR1 SGDLS and CDR2 YYNGEE. In DNA form, the CDR3 reads TGTGCCAGCAGCGCAGGGGGGGCCCTACAGAACACCGGGGAGCTGTTTTTT. This codes for CASSAGGALQNTGELFF.

The DNA of the CDR3 is TGTGCCAGCAGCGTAGATGCCAGGGCTAACTACGAGCAGTACTTC. Protein: CASSVDARANYEQYF. This chain links TRBV9 with TRBJ2-7, with TRBD1 as a possible D gene (5 bases). V lost 0 bases and J lost 3, with 13 bases in between. Germline lookup yields CDR1 SGDLS and CDR2 YYNGEE. This CDR3 is 15 amino acids long.

The sample holds one count of this clone. DNA of the CDR3: TGCGCCAGCAGCCAAGGGCTGGTAGCGGGAGCCACCTCCTACAATGAGCAGTTCTTC. This translates into CASSQGLVAGATSYNEQFF. The rearrangement uses TRBV4-1 and TRBJ2-1, with 9 nucleotides matching TRBD2. This CDR3 spans 19 amino acids. Per the germline V gene, CDR1 is MGHRA and CDR2 is YSYEKL. V trimming: 1 base; J trimming: 0 bases; junction bases outside the gene matches: 10.